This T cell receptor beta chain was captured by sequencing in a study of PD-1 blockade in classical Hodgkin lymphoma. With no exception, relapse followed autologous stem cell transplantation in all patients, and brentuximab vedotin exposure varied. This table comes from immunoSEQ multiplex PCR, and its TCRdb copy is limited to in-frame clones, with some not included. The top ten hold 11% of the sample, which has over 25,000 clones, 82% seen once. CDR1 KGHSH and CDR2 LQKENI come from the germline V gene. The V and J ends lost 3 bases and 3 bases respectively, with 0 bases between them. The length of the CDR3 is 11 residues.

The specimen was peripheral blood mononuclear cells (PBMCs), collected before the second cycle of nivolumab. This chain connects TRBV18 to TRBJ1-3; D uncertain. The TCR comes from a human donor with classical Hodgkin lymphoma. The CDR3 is CASSPGNTIYF. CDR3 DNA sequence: TGTGCCAGCTCACCTGGAAACACCATATATTTT.